A selection of T cell receptor beta chains follows, all from one sample in a study of cytomegalovirus exposure and HLA in healthy donors. TCRdb's copy holds only in-frame clones and misses some; the assay was immunoSEQ multiplex PCR. The sample includes fewer than 100,000 clones, less than 80% of them seen just once. The sequencing input was PBMCs. All receptors derive from a woman aged 40 to 50 in good health and CMV-seropositive. CDR3s leave out the opening cysteine and the closing phenylalanine or tryptophan. Each record gives: V gene, J gene, CDR3 length, D gene, CDR3 protein. The D gene is left open where the match is weak.

>TRBV12-5|TRBJ2-6|14|-
ASGLVRGSGANVLT
>TRBV9|TRBJ1-5|11|-
ASSADLDQPQH
>TRBV6-1|TRBJ2-7|15|TRBD2
ASSADSGQMSSYEQY
>TRBV18|TRBJ2-5|12|-
ASSPRENQETQY
>TRBV6-5|TRBJ1-5|13|-
ASSPWEGGNQPQH
>TRBV28|TRBJ2-3|13|TRBD1
ASSPRTGGGDTQY
>TRBV5-1|TRBJ2-7|13|TRBD1
ASSWDRGYSYEQY
>TRBV9|TRBJ2-3|13|-
ASSPGGGGTDTQY
>TRBV4-2|TRBJ2-7|13|-
ASSQEREASYEQY
>TRBV28|TRBJ2-3|15|TRBD2
ASSSLAGGPGADTQY
>TRBV7-6|TRBJ2-1|13|TRBD2
ASSPRLAGPDEQF
>TRBV28|TRBJ1-1|10|-
ASSQRGTEAF
>TRBV29-1|TRBJ1-1|12|TRBD1
SAQNQGQGGEAF
>TRBV10-3|TRBJ2-1|14|TRBD2
AITPLAGSSYNEQF
>TRBV5-6|TRBJ2-7|12|-
ASSLTGVTYEQY
>TRBV10-1|TRBJ2-3|14|-
ASSEGTGDLADTQY
>TRBV7-3|TRBJ2-7|12|TRBD2
ASSDTSGVGEQY
>TRBV7-6|TRBJ2-3|15|TRBD2
ASSLGRLAGGLDTQY
>TRBV28|TRBJ2-7|14|-
ASSLWRRIVWSEQY
>TRBV5-6|TRBJ1-1|11|-
ASSFRSSTEAF
>TRBV13|TRBJ2-7|10|-
ASSFSGYEQY
>TRBV29-1|TRBJ2-1|10|TRBD1
SATQGAGEQF
>TRBV27|TRBJ2-1|13|TRBD2
ASSSGTRDFNEQF
>TRBV9|TRBJ2-1|14|-
ASSGGPAGGYNEQF
>TRBV9|TRBJ1-1|14|-
ASSGPITGYDTEAF
>TRBV29-1|TRBJ2-7|10|TRBD1
SVGTGTGEQY